The 25 T cell receptor beta chains reported below all come from one sample, sequenced in a study of regulatory T cells in long-lasting Graves disease. Arm-PCR with iRepertoire HTBI primers amplified the CDR3 regions for these TCR beta libraries. TCRdb re-called the multiplex PCR reads through MiXCR, storing one row per CDR3 protein. Here the sample spans roughly 610,000 distinct CDR3 sequences, 16% being singletons. Time point: newly diagnosed GD, antithyroid drugs for less than 3 months. Extracted PBMC RNA gave rise to the TCR library. These records were also assigned to another study, of T cells in Graves' hyperthyroidism and ophthalmopathy.

The sequences come from peripheral blood mononuclear cells (PBMCs), collected at new diagnosis, from a patient treated with antithyroid drugs. The receptors shown here come from a man in his late teens or twenties with Graves disease.

Note on this clonotype: A much more abundant neighbour one base away suggests this may be a read error. The CDR3 sequence is CASSLVGLAAKDEQFF. DNA for the CDR3: TGTGCCAGCAGCTTAGTGGGACTAGCGGCGAAGGATGAGCAGTTCTTC. The chain couples TRBV11-3 to TRBJ2-1, with TRBD2 identical over 11 bases. Looked up from germline, CDR1 is SGHNT and CDR2 is YENEEA. This CDR3 is built from 16 residues. V was clipped by 1 base and J by 8 bases; unmatched bases: 7.

This clonotype occurred many times. This rearrangement joins TRBV7-3 to TRBJ2-1, with 11 bases aligning to TRBD2. Near its end, the DNA agrees better with TRBJ2-5, so the J call may be wrong. The CDR3 runs to 15 residues. Germline values: CDR1 SGHTA, CDR2 FQGTGA. CDR3 residues: CASSRGLAGQETQYF. The CDR3 DNA is TGTGCCAGCAGCCGCGGACTAGCGGGTCAAGAGACCCAGTACTTC.

This clonotype appeared many times. V usage is TRBV10-1 and J usage is TRBJ2-2; D possibly matches TRBD1 or TRBD2 (5 bases each). V lost 3 bases and J lost 5, with 13 bases in between. CDR3 length equals 15 residues. Germline-derived CDR1 and CDR2 are WNHNN and SYGVQD (reference sequence). The CDR3 spells CASSEGTSLTGELFF. The CDR3 DNA follows: TGCGCCAGCAGTGAAGGGACGTCCCTAACCGGGGAGCTGTTTTTT.

In its sample, this clonotype was seen many times. The rearrangement joins TRBV27 to TRBJ2-1, with 8 bases matching TRBD2. V shed 5 bases, J shed 0 bases, and the junction held 9 bases outside the gene matches. The CDR3 covers 17 residues. Germline CDR1 MNHEY, CDR2 SMNVEV (reference sequence). The CDR3, as DNA: TGTGCCAGCAGTATCCCAGCGGGAGCCCTCTCCTACAATGAGCAGTTCTTC. Its protein is CASSIPAGALSYNEQFF.

This clonotype has at least ten counts. Relative to the germline gene, one junction end is altered; a read error may explain this. The chain combines TRBV6-5 with TRBJ2-5; D may be TRBD1 or TRBD2 (6 bases each). CDR1 is MNHEY, CDR2 SVGAGI, per germline. The CDR3 is made up of 14 amino acids. The CDR3 DNA reads as TGTGCCAGCAGTTACTCGAACGGGGGCCCGGCCACTGACTTC. Its translation: CASSYSNGGPATDF.

There are many counts of this clonotype. The chain carries TRBV20-1 and TRBJ1-1; D possibly corresponds to TRBD1 (6 bases). This CDR3 contains 13 residues. CDR1 is DFQATT and CDR2 is SNEGSKA in the germline V gene (reference sequence). V lost 3 bases and J lost 6, with 14 bases in between. The CDR3 region has the DNA TGCAGTGCTAGGACACAGGGTTCCGCTGAAGCTTTCTTT. This translates into CSARTQGSAEAFF.

This clonotype was counted a few times. The rearrangement uses TRBV9 and TRBJ2-3; D is uncertain. V was cut by 0 bases and J by 2 bases, with 7 bases left in between. CDR3 size: 14 residues. Germline V gene sequence: CDR1 SGDLS, CDR2 YYNGEE. CDR3 bases: TGTGCCAGCAGCGTAGAAAAAGTCACAGATACGCAGTATTTT. Translation gives CASSVEKVTDTQYF.

This clonotype was recorded many times. The chain joins TRBV20-1 to TRBJ2-1, with D perhaps TRBD1 or TRBD2 (5 bases each). The CDR3 covers 14 residues. The germline V and J ends were trimmed by 1 base and 0 bases, with 7 bases remaining between them. Germline V gives CDR1 DFQATT, CDR2 SNEGSKA (reference sequence). The CDR3 DNA follows: TGCAGTGCTAGAGGAGGGGACTCCTACAATGAGCAGTTCTTC. Translating it yields CSARGGDSYNEQFF.

The chain links TRBV7-9 to TRBJ1-2, with D possibly TRBD1 on 5 matching bases. This CDR3 has 14 residues. Germline V CDR1 and CDR2: SEHNR, FQNEAQ (reference sequence). Trimming took 11 bases from V and 5 from J, leaving 21 bases between them. CDR3 sequence reads: CAAALGTATYGYTF. DNA of the CDR3: TGTGCCGCAGCATTAGGGACGGCGACGTATGGCTACACCTTC. Supplemented by reference TRBV7-9 and TRBJ1-2, the full variable domain reads DTGVSQNPRHKITKRGQNVTFRCDPISEHNRLYWYRQTLGQGPEFLTYFQNEAQLEKSRLLSDRFSAERPKGSFSTLEIQRTEQGDSAMYLCAAALGTATYGYTFGSGTRLTVV.

As for this clonotype: A much larger clone differs by one base, so this may be a read error. The chain couples TRBV2 to TRBJ1-5, with D possibly matching TRBD1 (5 bases). This CDR3 contains 17 residues. Germline V lookup: CDR1 SNHLY, CDR2 FYNNEI. CDR3 DNA: TGTGCCAGCAGGAGGGGACTGCTCCTCCATAGCAATCGGCCCCAGCATTTT. This encodes CASRRGLLLHSNRPQHF.

This clonotype occurred many times. The gene calls are TRBV28 and TRBJ2-5, with TRBD2 identical over 9 bases. Germline V gives CDR1 MDHEN, CDR2 SYDVKM. CDR3 length equals 18 residues. The trim removed 1 base at V and 1 base at J, leaving 10 bases unmatched. In nucleotides, the CDR3 is TGTGCCAGCAGTTTATTTGGAGGGCTAGCGGGACTCCAAGAGACCCAGTACTTC. Translating it yields CASSLFGGLAGLQETQYF.

This clonotype was found a few times. CDR3 nucleotide sequence: TGTGCCAGCAGCCCCAGCGAGTCGAACACTGAAGCTTTCTTT. This translates into CASSPSESNTEAFF. The V and J genes are TRBV14 and TRBJ1-1, with D uncertain. There are 14 residues in the CDR3. The V end was cut by 4 bases, the J end by 1 base, with 10 bases between. CDR1 is SGHDN, CDR2 FVKESK, per germline.

The rearrangement joins TRBV20-1 to TRBJ2-6, with TRBD1 matching 10 bases. The CDR3 extends over 15 amino acids. Unmatched junction bases numbered 5, after V lost 5 bases and J lost 4 bases. Per the germline V gene, CDR1 is DFQATT and CDR2 is SNEGSKA (reference sequence). CDR3 amino acids: CSARQGAAGANVLTF. As DNA, the CDR3 is TGCAGTGCTCGACAGGGGGCGGCCGGGGCCAACGTCCTGACTTTC.

This clonotype has only a few counts. The chain has TRBV5-8 and TRBJ1-6; TRBD1 agrees at 7 bases. Germline V CDR1 and CDR2: SGHTS, YDEGEE. The V and J ends lost 3 bases and 2 bases, in that order; junction bases with no gene match: 2. The CDR3 covers 15 residues. In nucleotides, the CDR3 is TGTGCCAGCAGCTACGGGACAGCCTATAATTCACCCCTCCACTTT. Its translation: CASSYGTAYNSPLHF.

This clonotype was seen repeatedly, ten times or more. The chain uses TRBV7-8 and TRBJ2-3; 7 bases are a match to TRBD2. The V gene's germline CDR1 is SGHVS and CDR2 FQNEAQ. The CDR3 has 16 amino acids. Trimming cost V 0 bases and J 2 bases; bases outside gene matches: 5. CDR3 in amino acids: CASSLARRESTDTQYF. Written as DNA, the CDR3 is TGTGCCAGCAGCTTAGCCCGGCGGGAGTCCACAGATACGCAGTATTTT.

The chain uses TRBV6-1 and TRBJ2-7; 9 bases are a match to TRBD2. CDR3 size: 14 residues. Trimming took 5 bases from V and 4 from J; bases not matched to a gene: 6. Germline V gives CDR1 MNHNS, CDR2 SASEGT. The CDR3 DNA reads as TGTGCCAGCAGTACCGGGACTAGCTATTACGAGCAGTACTTC. Amino acids: CASSTGTSYYEQYF.

The table lists this clonotype with many counts. CDR3 residues: CASSQFATLPGGYNNEQFF. The CDR3 DNA reads TGCGCCAGCAGCCAATTCGCTACCCTTCCAGGGGGCTACAACAATGAGCAGTTCTTC. The chain combines TRBV4-1 with TRBJ2-1, with 8 bases that match TRBD1. This CDR3 has 19 residues. Germline CDR1 and CDR2: MGHRA and YSYEKL. V lost 2 bases and J lost 5; bases outside the gene matches: 17.

This clonotype has a handful of counts. The chain links TRBV7-2 to TRBJ2-1; either TRBD1 or TRBD2 may fit D (5 bases each). There are 13 residues in the CDR3. V lost 5 bases, J lost 7 bases, and 12 bases lay in between. Germline V gene data show CDR1 as SGHTA and CDR2 as FQGNSA. CDR3 region: CASSPRGANEQFF. Here the CDR3 DNA reads TGTGCCAGCAGCCCCCGAGGGGCAAATGAGCAGTTCTTC.

This clonotype was seen more than once but under ten times. The gene calls are TRBV20-1 and TRBJ2-4; no firm D call. This CDR3 comprises 17 residues. Germline V gene lookup returns CDR1 DFQATT and CDR2 SNEGSKA (reference sequence). Trimming took off 0 bases at V and 0 bases at J, with 15 bases between the two ends. The chain's CDR3 is CSARDPNMGLAKNIQYF. In DNA, the CDR3 is TGCAGTGCTAGAGACCCAAATATGGGGTTAGCCAAAAACATTCAGTACTTC.

A few counts support this clonotype. The chain recombines TRBV5-1 with TRBJ2-5, with 12 bases aligning to TRBD1. The trim removed 3 bases at V and 1 base at J, leaving 7 bases unmatched. The CDR3 is 17 amino acids. The germline CDR1 and CDR2 sequences are SGHRS and YFSETQ. The chain's CDR3 is CASSYGTGGVSQETQYF. The CDR3 DNA sequence: TGCGCCAGCAGCTACGGGACAGGGGGCGTGAGCCAAGAGACCCAGTACTTC.

The genes are TRBV4-1 and TRBJ2-7; 8 nucleotides agree with TRBD1. This CDR3 is built from 15 residues. J gave up 2 bases and V 1 base, and 4 bases lay outside the gene matches. The germline V gene encodes CDR1 MGHRA and CDR2 YSYEKL. Here the CDR3 DNA reads TGCGCCAGCAGCCAAGGGACAGGGAGGACCTACGAGCAGTACTTC. Translation: CASSQGTGRTYEQYF.

Note on this clonotype: A read error may explain this, as a much larger clone is one base away. The CDR3 region has the DNA TGCAGTGCTAGAGAAGCGGGAGGGGCCGGGGGCGAGCAGTACTTC. It translates to CSAREAGGAGGEQYF. This chain uses TRBV20-1 with TRBJ2-7; TRBD2 agrees at 10 bases. J lost 6 bases, V lost 0 bases, and 8 bases had no gene match. Germline lookup yields CDR1 DFQATT and CDR2 SNEGSKA (reference sequence). This CDR3 has 15 amino acids.

There are many counts of this clonotype. V and J are TRBV20-1 and TRBJ2-5; D not certain. V was cut by 3 bases and J by 2 bases, with 10 bases left in between. Germline values: CDR1 DFQATT, CDR2 SNEGSKA (reference sequence). The CDR3 length is 13 residues. CDR3 nucleotides: TGCAGTGCTAGTAAGGCGGAGCAAGAGACCCAGTACTTC. Its translation: CSASKAEQETQYF.

This clonotype was observed a handful of times. The gene calls are TRBV6-5 and TRBJ2-7; 7 bases are a match to TRBD2. Germline CDR1 is MNHEY and CDR2 is SVGAGI. This CDR3 region has 16 residues. With 2 bases clipped from V and 5 bases from J, the junction kept 12 bases outside the gene matches. CDR3 sequence reads: CASSYRGLPGSNEQYF. CDR3 nucleotides: TGTGCCAGCAGTTACCGGGGACTACCCGGATCGAACGAGCAGTACTTC.

In regard to this clonotype: A read error may be the cause here, since a much bigger clone is one base away. The genes are TRBV7-6 and TRBJ2-1, with D uncertain. The germline gives CDR1 SGHVS, CDR2 FNYEAQ. This CDR3 has 11 amino acids. The CDR3 loop reads CASSQTNGQFF. The CDR3 DNA reads as TGTGCCAGCAGCCAGACCAATGGGCAGTTCTTC.